This is a list of T cell receptor beta chains from one sample in a study of shared clonotypes between healthy human individuals. Sequenced by immunoSEQ multiplex PCR; TCRdb stores in-frame clones only, minus some. Of 750,000 to 1,000,000 clones listed, almost 95% are singletons. Sequenced input: naive CD8+ T cells sorted from blood. The receptor source for this set is a man aged 25 to 40 in good health. CDR3s include the opening cysteine and the closing phenylalanine or tryptophan. The D gene is left open where the match is weak. Some rows mark clone size as missing; the rest say once, few, many or name a class of expanded clone.

V	J	D	size	CDR3	DNA
TRBV18	TRBJ2-7	TRBD1	NA	CASSPFRDSSYEQYF	TGTGCCAGCTCACCGTTCCGGGACAGCTCCTACGAGCAGTACTTC
TRBV29-1	TRBJ2-1	TRBD1	NA	CSVGQGSYNEQFF	TGCAGCGTCGGACAGGGATCCTACAATGAGCAGTTCTTC
TRBV15	TRBJ2-7	NA	NA	CATSRSDHMDEQYF	TGTGCCACCAGCCGTAGCGACCACATGGACGAGCAGTACTTC
TRBV19	TRBJ2-2	TRBD1	NA	CASSTLDRGKELFF	TGTGCCAGTAGTACCCTCGACAGGGGGAAGGAGCTGTTTTTT
TRBV5-4	TRBJ2-7	TRBD2	NA	CASSLEFVSGLADIYEQYF	TGTGCCAGCAGCTTGGAGTTCGTCTCGGGACTAGCGGATATCTACGAGCAGTACTTC
TRBV5-8	TRBJ2-7	NA	NA	CASSLVGRGYEQYF	TGTGCCAGCAGCTTGGTTGGCAGGGGCTACGAGCAGTACTTC
TRBV19	TRBJ1-5	NA	NA	CASSTRLGSNQPQHF	TGTGCCAGTAGTACCCGATTGGGGAGCAATCAGCCCCAGCATTTT
TRBV2	TRBJ2-3	TRBD2	NA	CASSESFRASGSRTDTQYF	TGTGCCAGCAGTGAATCCTTTAGGGCTAGCGGGAGTCGCACAGATACGCAGTATTTT
TRBV4-1	TRBJ2-7	NA	NA	CASSLAALREQYF	TGCGCCAGCAGCTTAGCGGCGCTGCGAGAGCAGTACTTC
TRBV4-3	TRBJ2-7	NA	NA	CASSQGSVSSYEQYF	TGCGCCAGCAGCCAAGGGAGCGTAAGCTCCTACGAGCAGTACTTC
TRBV27	TRBJ2-1	TRBD2	NA	CASRLAAGDNEQFF	TGTGCCAGCAGACTGGCGGCGGGAGACAATGAGCAGTTCTTC
TRBV11-2	TRBJ2-2	NA	few	CASSVSSRAMAGELFF	TGTGCCAGCAGCGTTTCGAGCAGGGCGATGGCCGGGGAGCTGTTTTTT
TRBV27	TRBJ2-1	NA	once	CASRDNTVNEQFF	TGTGCCAGCCGGGACAATACTGTCAATGAGCAGTTCTTC
TRBV20-1	TRBJ1-1	NA	NA	CSARHPSEAFF	TGCAGTGCGCGGCACCCGTCTGAAGCTTTCTTT
TRBV10-3	TRBJ1-5	NA	NA	CAISEPGIQPQHF	TGTGCCATCAGTGAGCCGGGGATTCAGCCCCAGCATTTT